This T cell receptor (beta chain) was profiled in a study of control samples from healthy donors and cancer patients (dated by TCRdb to about 2020). Library preparation used the immunoSEQ multiplex PCR assay. TCRdb retrieved this table from immuneACCESS and kept in-frame rearrangements only. Not all clones are present; in checked studies, unresolved V genes account for under half, and no reason is known for the remainder. The table for this sample lists about 120,000 clones; 92% of them were counted only once. The ten top clones hold about 0.6% of the sample. V and J are truncated by 0 bases and 0 bases respectively, leaving an intervening sequence of 7 bases. From cysteine to phenylalanine, the CDR3 is 15 amino acids long. Of all the DNA, just the CDR3 is kept, 45 bases in frame from base 1. Sequences SGHKS (CDR1) and YYEKEE (CDR2) are obtained from the germline V gene (reference sequence). As to this clone: Its antigen is currently not known. No clone much larger than this one lies a single base away; base qualities are absent.

Recombination joined TRBV5-5 with TRBJ1-5, and possibly TRBD1, on 6 matching bases. The specimen sequenced was PBMCs. The clonotype originates from a man older than 75 with head and neck cancer. CDR3 loop: CASSLAGASNQPQHF. The DNA is as follows: TGTGCCAGCAGCTTGGCGGGGGCTAGCAATCAGCCCCAGCATTTT.